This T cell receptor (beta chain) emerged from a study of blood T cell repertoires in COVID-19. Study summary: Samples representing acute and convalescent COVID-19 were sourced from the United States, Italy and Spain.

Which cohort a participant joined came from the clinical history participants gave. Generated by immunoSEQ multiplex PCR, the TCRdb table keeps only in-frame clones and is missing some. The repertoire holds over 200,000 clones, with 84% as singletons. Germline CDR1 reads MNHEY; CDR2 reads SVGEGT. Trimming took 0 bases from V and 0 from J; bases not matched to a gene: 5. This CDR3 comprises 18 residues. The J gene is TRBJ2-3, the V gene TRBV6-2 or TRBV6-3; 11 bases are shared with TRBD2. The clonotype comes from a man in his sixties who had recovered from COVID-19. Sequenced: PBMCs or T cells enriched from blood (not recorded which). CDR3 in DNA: TGTGCCAGCAGTTACTCCGATCGACTAGCGGGGAGCACAGATACGCAGTATTTT. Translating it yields CASSYSDRLAGSTDTQYF.